The 13 T cell receptor beta chains below all came from one sample that was sequenced in a study of blood T cell repertoires in COVID-19. Using immunoSEQ multiplex PCR, the repertoire was profiled, and TCRdb retains in-frame clones only, with some absent. The data contain roughly 90,000 clones, about 85% of them singletons. The sequenced sample was peripheral blood. The receptors were gathered from an elderly woman with COVID-19, enrolled during active disease.

The chain recombines TRBV2 with TRBJ1-5; TRBD1 matches 8 bases. The CDR3 length is 17 residues. Trimming cost V 5 bases and J 4 bases; bases outside gene matches: 13. The germline V gene encodes CDR1 SNHLY and CDR2 FYNNEI. The CDR3 coding sequence is TGTGCCAGCAGTTACAGGACAGGGATAGAAGTTAATCAGCCCCAGCATTTT. Protein: CASSYRTGIEVNQPQHF.

J is TRBJ1-2 and V is TRBV2; 7 nucleotides agree with TRBD1. This CDR3 contains 15 residues. Trimming at V came to 5 bases and at J to 0 bases, leaving 6 bases not matched to a gene. Germline CDR1 and CDR2: SNHLY and FYNNEI. CDR3 coding DNA: TGTGCCAGCAGTTTCGCCGGGACAGCTAACTATGGCTACACCTTC. Protein product: CASSFAGTANYGYTF.

This chain joins TRBV12-3 or TRBV12-4 and TRBJ2-7; a weak D match, TRBD1 (6 bases). Trimming removed 0 bases at V and 3 bases at J, with 6 bases between. This CDR3 contains 13 residues. In DNA, the CDR3 is TGTGCCAGCAGTTTAGCAGGGGGCTACGAGCAGTACTTC. Amino acids: CASSLAGGYEQYF.

In nucleotides, the CDR3 is TGTGCCAGTAGTATAGATCTATTCGGGGAAGGCTATGGCTACACCTTC. Translation gives CASSIDLFGEGYGYTF. This chain joins TRBV19 and TRBJ1-2; D gene unclear. Trimming took 0 bases from V and 4 from J, leaving 15 bases between them. The CDR3 totals 16 residues. Germline CDR1 and CDR2: LNHDA and SQIVND (reference sequence).

V usage is TRBV18 and J usage is TRBJ2-3, with 9 bases lining up with TRBD2. The CDR3 contains 15 residues. CDR1 KGHSH and CDR2 LQKENI come from the germline V gene. The V segment lost 2 bases and the J segment 4 bases; nucleotides outside the gene matches: 4. Here the CDR3 DNA reads TGTGCCAGCTCACCATTGGGACTAGCCCCAGATACGCAGTATTTT. This codes for CASSPLGLAPDTQYF.

The chain combines TRBV12-3 or TRBV12-4 with TRBJ2-1, with 8 bases fitting TRBD2. The V gene end was trimmed by 4 bases and the J gene end by 5 bases; junction bases not matched to a gene: 1. The CDR3 covers 13 residues. The CDR3 DNA sequence: TGTGCCAGCAGTTCGGGACTAGACAATGAGCAGTTCTTC. Residues: CASSSGLDNEQFF.

The CDR3 sequence: CASLTSGGEQYF. CDR3 bases: TGTGCCAGCCTTACTAGCGGGGGCGAGCAGTACTTC. The chain joins TRBV28 to TRBJ2-7; 11 bases map to TRBD2. The CDR3 is 12 amino acids. V shed 8 bases, J shed 6 bases, and the junction held 3 bases outside the gene matches. The germline CDR1 and CDR2 sequences are MDHEN and SYDVKM.

The rearrangement uses TRBV7-2 and TRBJ1-1; 8 nucleotides agree with TRBD1. The CDR3 runs to 14 residues. Looked up from germline, CDR1 is SGHTA and CDR2 is FQGNSA. Losses at the gene ends were 7 bases for V and 1 base for J; bases not matched to a gene: 5. As DNA, the CDR3 is TGTGCCAGCATCAGAGGACAGGGGAACACTGAAGCTTTCTTT. As protein: CASIRGQGNTEAFF.

This chain uses TRBV3-1 (or the pseudogene TRBV3-2) with TRBJ2-3, with 9 nucleotides matching TRBD2. Germline lookup yields CDR1 LGHDT and CDR2 YNNKEL (reference sequence). J gave up 6 bases and V 2 bases, and 6 bases lay outside the gene matches. This CDR3 spans 15 amino acids. The CDR3 sequence: CASSQPSGDSDTQYF. CDR3 DNA sequence: TGTGCCAGCAGCCAACCTAGCGGGGATTCCGATACGCAGTATTTT.

This chain's CDR3 is CASSSRAGELFF. The CDR3 coding sequence is TGCGCCAGCAGCAGCCGGGCCGGGGAGCTGTTTTTT. The chain is built from TRBV10-1 and TRBJ2-2; D is undetermined. The germline gives CDR1 WNHNN, CDR2 SYGVQD (reference sequence). The CDR3 runs 12 residues. The V end was cut by 6 bases, the J end by 6 bases, with 8 bases between.

This clone was counted a single time. The chain links TRBV4-1 to TRBJ1-3; 9 bases are a match to TRBD1. The CDR3 is made up of 15 amino acids. CDR1 and CDR2 (germline): MGHRA, YSYEKL. With 5 bases clipped from V and 6 bases from J, the junction kept 8 bases outside the gene matches. The CDR3 is CASSTSGQGLNTIYF. CDR3 coding DNA: TGCGCCAGCAGCACCTCGGGACAGGGTTTAAACACCATATATTTT.

This clone was seen a single time. V is TRBV24-1 and J is TRBJ1-5; 7 nucleotides line up with TRBD1. V dropped 4 bases and J dropped 7; count of bases not matched to a gene: 12. The CDR3 runs to 16 residues. Looked up from germline, CDR1 is KGHDR and CDR2 is SFDVKD. The CDR3 sequence: CATSDPRQGEQQPQHF. Here the CDR3 DNA reads TGTGCCACCAGTGACCCCCGACAGGGAGAACAACAGCCCCAGCATTTT.

The CDR3 protein is CAWSRQGGNIQYF. DNA of the CDR3: TGTGCCTGGAGCCGACAGGGGGGGAACATTCAGTACTTC. V gene TRBV30 combines with J gene TRBJ2-4; 9 nucleotides match TRBD1. The germline V gene encodes CDR1 GTSNPN and CDR2 SVGIG (reference sequence). The CDR3 is 13 amino acids. Losses at the gene ends were 3 bases for V and 7 bases for J; bases not matched to a gene: 4. Full variable domain (missing parts from reference TRBV30 and TRBJ2-4): SQTIHQWPATLVQPVGSPLSLECTVEGTSNPNLYWYRQAAGRGLQLLFYSVGIGQISSEVPQNLSASRPQDRQFILSSKKLLLSDSGFYLCAWSRQGGNIQYFGAGTRLSVL.